The 18 T cell receptor beta chains listed next were all sequenced from one sample in a study of cytomegalovirus exposure and HLA in healthy donors (dated by TCRdb to the late 2010s). Library preparation was by the immunoSEQ multiplex PCR assay. A mixture of 60 forward primers for TCR Vbeta segments and 13 reverse primers for TCR Jbeta segments was used in the multiplex PCR. TCRdb took this table from immuneACCESS and kept in-frame rearrangements with V and J called. Such tables lack part of the clones; where checked against another copy, unresolved V genes explain under half of the gap, and the rest is unexplained. This sample holds roughly 150,000 clones; around 66% were observed only once. 2.5% to 3.5% of the sample belongs to the ten largest clones. The sample taken for sequencing was PBMCs. All receptors derive from a woman aged 25 to 45 in good health and CMV-seropositive.

The rearrangement links TRBV19 to TRBJ1-2; 11 bases are shared with TRBD1. The germline V gene has CDR1 LNHDA and CDR2 SQIVND (reference sequence). The CDR3 runs to 15 residues. Trimming removed 7 bases from V and 3 bases from J; junction bases left unmatched: 7. The DNA of the CDR3 is TGTGCCAGTACCCCGGACAGGGGGCTCGACTATGGCTACACCTTC. Protein product: CASTPDRGLDYGYTF.

The gene calls are TRBV6-6 and TRBJ2-2; D is perhaps TRBD2 (7 bases). The CDR3 is 16 amino acids. V was shortened by 2 bases and J by 3 bases, with 13 bases between the two germline ends. The germline V gene has CDR1 MNHNY and CDR2 SVGAGI (reference sequence). The CDR3 loop reads CASSYGGAQHTGELFF. The CDR3 DNA reads as TGTGCCAGCAGTTACGGGGGGGCGCAGCACACCGGGGAGCTGTTTTTT.

CDR3 DNA: TGTGCCAGCAGCGCCCGGACTAGCGGGAACCGGAGCGGGGAGCAGTTCTTC. Its translation: CASSARTSGNRSGEQFF. This chain joins TRBV9 and TRBJ2-1; 12 bases line up with TRBD2. The V gene's germline CDR1 is SGDLS and CDR2 YYNGEE. The CDR3 loop spans 17 amino acids. The V and J ends lost 3 bases and 10 bases, in that order; junction bases with no gene match: 14.

This chain uses TRBV27 with TRBJ2-6; possible D gene TRBD1, 5 bases. Between the trimmed V and J ends, which lost 6 bases and 1 base, there was a span of 10 bases. Germline V gives CDR1 MNHEY, CDR2 SMNVEV (reference sequence). The CDR3 is 15 residues long. For the CDR3, the DNA is TGTGCCAGCAGAAAGACAGAATCTGGGGCCAACGTCCTGACTTTC. Translating it yields CASRKTESGANVLTF.

This clone showed up just a few times. The chain couples TRBV10-3 to TRBJ1-3; the D is unclear. Germline CDR1 is ENHRY and CDR2 is SYGVKD. Trimming pared 11 bases from V and 0 bases from J, leaving 14 bases between. This CDR3 contains 14 residues. CDR3 amino acids: CACLTRASGNTIYF. The CDR3, as DNA: TGTGCCTGCCTTACTCGAGCCTCTGGAAACACCATATATTTT.

The gene calls are TRBV4-1 and TRBJ1-1, with D hard to call. This CDR3 region has 14 residues. Trimming took 4 bases from V and 6 from J, leaving 15 bases between them. CDR1 and CDR2 (germline): MGHRA, YSYEKL. The CDR3 coding sequence is TGCGCCAGCAGCCTCGCCCACTCATTGTCTGAAGCTTTCTTT. Protein sequence: CASSLAHSLSEAFF.

The chain couples TRBV10-3 to TRBJ1-4; 9 nucleotides match TRBD1. Germline values: CDR1 ENHRY, CDR2 SYGVKD. The CDR3 contains 14 residues. V lost 6 bases to trimming and J lost 8 bases; unmatched junction nucleotides: 7. The CDR3 DNA sequence: TGTGCCATCAGCCGGACAGGGGATCAGGAAAAACTGTTTTTT. As protein: CAISRTGDQEKLFF.

In this sample, this clone is medium-sized (0.01 to 0.1%). V usage is TRBV5-1 and J usage is TRBJ1-3; D is unresolved. Trimming cost V 0 bases and J 7 bases, with 8 bases left between them. Germline-derived CDR1 and CDR2 are SGHRS and YFSETQ. The CDR3 has 13 residues. The CDR3 DNA is TGCGCCAGCAGCTTGGGGCAGTCTAACACCATATATTTT. Encoded protein: CASSLGQSNTIYF.

This sequence joins TRBV5-6 and TRBJ1-6; the D gene is possibly TRBD1 (5 bases). V lost 5 bases and J 13 bases, leaving 19 bases between the germline ends. The CDR3 consists of 14 residues. Germline-derived CDR1 and CDR2 are SGHDT and YYEEEE. The CDR3 region is CASRGQGDNWPLHF. DNA of the CDR3: TGTGCCAGCAGAGGGCAGGGCGACAACTGGCCCCTCCACTTT.

This chain links TRBV6-1 with TRBJ1-3; D may be TRBD1 (5 bases). V lost 0 bases to trimming and J lost 1 base, with 10 bases between them. CDR3 length equals 16 residues. CDR1 is MNHNS, CDR2 SASEGT, per germline. For the CDR3, the DNA is TGTGCCAGCAGTGAAGCCACGAGGACATCTGGAAACACCATATATTTT. It yields the protein CASSEATRTSGNTIYF.

The chain links TRBV6-5 to TRBJ2-1; 7 nucleotides line up with TRBD2. V lost 5 bases, J lost 3 bases, and 7 bases stayed unmatched. The germline V gene has CDR1 MNHEY and CDR2 SVGAGI. This CDR3 comprises 15 residues. The CDR3 DNA is TGTGCCAGCAGTCACGGGGGGAGCTACTACAATGAGCAGTTCTTC. Translating it yields CASSHGGSYYNEQFF.

The V gene is TRBV7-2, the J gene TRBJ1-4; D is perhaps TRBD1 (6 bases). CDR1 is SGHTA and CDR2 is FQGNSA in the germline V gene. V lost 5 bases to trimming and J lost 2 bases, with 12 bases between them. The CDR3 consists of 15 residues. CDR3 sequence reads: CASSKQGATNEKLFF. In nucleotides, the CDR3 is TGTGCCAGCAGCAAACAGGGTGCGACTAATGAAAAACTGTTTTTT.

This clone turned up a few times. The gene calls are TRBV27 and TRBJ2-5; 8 bases match TRBD1. CDR3 size: 16 residues. Per the germline V gene, CDR1 is MNHEY and CDR2 is SMNVEV (reference sequence). With V trimmed by 5 bases and J by 7 bases, 15 bases remained unmatched. CDR3 sequence (DNA): TGTGCCAGCAGTCCCAGGCCGGGACAGGTTTTGGCGACCCAGTACTTC. Its protein is CASSPRPGQVLATQYF.

The J gene is TRBJ1-5, the V gene TRBV4-1, with TRBD1 matching 9 bases. The germline V gene has CDR1 MGHRA and CDR2 YSYEKL. This CDR3 contains 14 residues. The V gene end was trimmed by 7 bases and the J gene end by 7 bases; junction bases not matched to a gene: 8. CDR3 residues: CASTATGGGQPQHF. CDR3 bases: TGCGCCAGCACCGCGACAGGGGGAGGCCAGCCCCAGCATTTT.

V is TRBV7-8 and J is TRBJ2-7, with TRBD2 identical over 7 bases. V was pared by 3 bases and J by 4 bases, with 9 bases of the junction left unmatched. CDR1 and CDR2 from the germline V gene are SGHVS and FQNEAQ. The CDR3 consists of 15 residues. The CDR3 reads CASSFFRGERYEQYF. For the CDR3, the DNA is TGTGCCAGCAGCTTTTTTCGGGGGGAGCGGTACGAGCAGTACTTC.

The V and J genes are TRBV11-3 and TRBJ2-7; D is ambiguous. The germline CDR1 and CDR2 sequences are SGHNT and YENEEA. With 4 bases removed from V and 2 bases from J, the gap between germline ends came to 12 bases. The CDR3 is 14 residues long. The CDR3 DNA reads as TGTGCCAGCAGCTCCCGCGCCTACCCCTACGAGCAGTACTTC. This sequence encodes CASSSRAYPYEQYF.

The genes are TRBV27 and TRBJ1-2, with 8 bases fitting TRBD1. The germline V gene has CDR1 MNHEY and CDR2 SMNVEV (reference sequence). Unmatched junction bases numbered 12, after V lost 8 bases and J lost 4 bases. The CDR3 length is 15 residues. The CDR3 DNA reads as TGTGCCAGCTATTCCAGGACAGGGAGGATCTATGGCTACACCTTC. Protein: CASYSRTGRIYGYTF.

The V call is TRBV6-5, the J call TRBJ2-7; 9 bases fit TRBD1. Trimming took 5 bases from V and 4 from J; bases not matched to a gene: 9. CDR1 and CDR2 from the germline V gene are MNHEY and SVGAGI. CDR3 length: 15 residues. DNA of the CDR3: TGTGCCAGCAGTCCTTGGACAGGGGCTAGGTACGAGCAGTACTTC. Amino acid sequence: CASSPWTGARYEQYF.